This is a list of T cell receptor beta chains from one sample in a study of cytomegalovirus exposure and HLA in healthy donors. Generated by immunoSEQ multiplex PCR, the TCRdb table keeps only in-frame clones and is missing some. The sample includes approximately 140,000 clones, 65% to 80% seen only once; the top ten take roughly 1.2%. Sample: PBMCs. Receptors were obtained from a male donor in good health and CMV-seropositive. Both conserved end residues are trimmed from each CDR3.

j_call v_call cdr3_aa
TRBJ2-3 TRBV6-1 ASSEGLATTDTQY
TRBJ1-3 TRBV25-1 ASSERSGNSGNTIY
TRBJ2-3 TRBV25-1 ASSPGTSDTQY
TRBJ2-3 TRBV5-4 ASSERLAGSTDTQY
TRBJ1-4 TRBV10-3 AISESQDATNEKLF
TRBJ1-5 TRBV7-2 ASSLIRQPQH
TRBJ2-3 TRBV7-3 ASTPSGQGGDTQY
TRBJ1-1 TRBV6-5 AITRRGPPEAF
TRBJ2-2 TRBV9 ASGRPGQGAGELF
TRBJ2-1 TRBV10-1 ASSEDRLAGKNEQF
TRBJ1-5 TRBV29-1 SVALGAGGNQPQH
TRBJ2-7 TRBV2 ASSEGGQGFYEQY
TRBJ1-5 TRBV9 ASSAGVSQGQPQH
TRBJ1-2 TRBV5-1 ASRGTGTLSWGYT
TRBJ1-1 TRBV6-5 ASSYSVATEAF
TRBJ1-2 TRBV6-5 ASSYTSRDYGYT
TRBJ2-7 TRBV11-2 ASSSTLRLAGTPYEQY
TRBJ2-3 TRBV6-1 ASRSGHSTDTQY
TRBJ2-3 TRBV6-5 ASSGSRTDTQY
TRBJ2-7 TRBV7-9 SSSRPGQGAYEQY
TRBJ2-5 TRBV19 ASSIQRGSQETQY
TRBJ2-5 TRBV10-1 ASSAQTETQY
TRBJ2-1 TRBV13 ASSLYQANEQF
TRBJ1-2 TRBV12-5 ASGLVSGRGIYGYT
TRBJ1-1 TRBV27 ASSLLSRRGLNTEAF
TRBJ1-1 TRBV4-2 ASSQDFGGEAF
TRBJ2-7 TRBV7-9 ASSLVGTTYEQY
TRBJ2-2 TRBV7-7 ASSRTGEGTGELF
TRBJ1-2 TRBV12-5 ASGLVLMQNYGYT
TRBJ2-3 TRBV29-1 SVVAGRADTQY
TRBJ2-4 TRBV27 ASSPDRVWNIQY
TRBJ2-1 TRBV2 ASSVGTMQF
TRBJ2-1 TRBV5-1 ASSLDINEQF
TRBJ2-5 TRBV6-6 ASSYVSGEETQY
TRBJ2-7 TRBV29-1 SVKDRGGSYEQY
TRBJ1-1 TRBV2 ASSSRQGNTEAF